Given below is one T cell receptor (beta chain) in context. A read error may produce the germline difference seen at one junction end. These data come from a study of identical twins. TCRdb recomputed calls from the 5' RACE reads with MiXCR, one row per CDR3 protein. Among 1.5 million to 2 million distinct CDR3 sequences listed, more than 30% were seen once. The CDR3 extends over 15 amino acids. The V gene's germline CDR1 is ENHRY and CDR2 SYGVKD. The chain is built from TRBV10-3 and TRBJ2-3; 8 positions agree with TRBD2. Material: cord blood. This TCR came from a newborn girl in good health. The DNA of the CDR3 is TGTGCCATCAGTGACGGGCGGGGGGATACAGATACGCGGTATTTT. Encoded protein: CAISDGRGDTDTRYF.